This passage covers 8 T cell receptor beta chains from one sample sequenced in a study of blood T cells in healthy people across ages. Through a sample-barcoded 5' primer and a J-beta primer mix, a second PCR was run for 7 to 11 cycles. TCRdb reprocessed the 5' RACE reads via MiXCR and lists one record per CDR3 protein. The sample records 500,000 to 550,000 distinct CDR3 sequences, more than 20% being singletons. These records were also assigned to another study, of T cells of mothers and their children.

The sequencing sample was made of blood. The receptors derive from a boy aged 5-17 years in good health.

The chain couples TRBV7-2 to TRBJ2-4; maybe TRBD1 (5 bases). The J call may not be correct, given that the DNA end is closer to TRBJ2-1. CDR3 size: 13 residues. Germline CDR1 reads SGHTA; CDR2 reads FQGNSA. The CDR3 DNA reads TGTGCCAGCAGCTTAAGGGGCCCAGATGAGCAGTTCTTC. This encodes CASSLRGPDEQFF.

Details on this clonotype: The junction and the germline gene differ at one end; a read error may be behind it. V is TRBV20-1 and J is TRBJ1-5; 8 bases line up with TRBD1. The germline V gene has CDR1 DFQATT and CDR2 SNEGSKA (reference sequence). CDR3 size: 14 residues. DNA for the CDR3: TGCAGTGCTCGGACAGGGATAAGCAGTCAGCCCCAGCATTTT. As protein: CSARTGISSQPQHF.

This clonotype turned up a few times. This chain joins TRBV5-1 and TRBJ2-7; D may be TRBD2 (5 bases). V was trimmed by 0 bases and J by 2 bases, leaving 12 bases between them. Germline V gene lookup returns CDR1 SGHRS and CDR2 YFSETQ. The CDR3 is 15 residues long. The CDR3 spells CASSLAASSPYEQYF. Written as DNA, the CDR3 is TGCGCCAGCAGCTTGGCCGCTAGCAGCCCCTACGAGCAGTACTTC.

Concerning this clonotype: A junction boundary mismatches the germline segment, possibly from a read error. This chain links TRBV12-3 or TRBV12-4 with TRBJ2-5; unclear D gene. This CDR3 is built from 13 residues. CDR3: CASRYTGQETRYF. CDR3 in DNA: TGTGCCAGCAGATACACGGGTCAAGAGACCCGGTACTTC.

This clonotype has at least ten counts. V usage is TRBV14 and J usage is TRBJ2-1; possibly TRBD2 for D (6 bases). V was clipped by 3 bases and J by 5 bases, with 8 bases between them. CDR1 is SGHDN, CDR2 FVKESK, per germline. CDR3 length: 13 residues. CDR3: CASSQGLNNEQFF. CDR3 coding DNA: TGTGCCAGCAGCCAGGGACTCAACAATGAGCAGTTCTTC.

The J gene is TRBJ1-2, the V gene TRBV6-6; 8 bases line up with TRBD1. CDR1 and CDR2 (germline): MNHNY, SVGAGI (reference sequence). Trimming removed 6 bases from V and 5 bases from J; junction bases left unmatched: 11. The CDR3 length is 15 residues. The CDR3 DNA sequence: TGTGCCAGCAGGCCGGGGGCAGGGGGCATTTATGGCTACACCTTC. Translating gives CASRPGAGGIYGYTF.

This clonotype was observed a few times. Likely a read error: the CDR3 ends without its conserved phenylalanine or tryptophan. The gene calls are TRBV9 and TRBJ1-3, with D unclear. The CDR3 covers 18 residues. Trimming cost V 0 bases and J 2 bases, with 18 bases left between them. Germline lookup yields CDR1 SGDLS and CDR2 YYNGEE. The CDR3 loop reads CASSVVVGLVMTGNTIYL. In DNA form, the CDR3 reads TGTGCCAGCAGCGTAGTCGTGGGCCTAGTAATGACTGGAAACACCATATATCTT.

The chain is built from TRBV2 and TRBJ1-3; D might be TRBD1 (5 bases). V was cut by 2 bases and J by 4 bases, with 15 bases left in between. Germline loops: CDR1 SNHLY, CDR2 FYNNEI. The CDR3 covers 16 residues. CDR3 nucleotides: TGTGCCAGCAGTGAATTAGGGGTAGGCACCGGAAACACCATATATTTT. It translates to CASSELGVGTGNTIYF. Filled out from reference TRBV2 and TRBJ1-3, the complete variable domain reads EPEVTQTPSHQVTQMGQEVILRCVPISNHLYFYWYRQILGQKVEFLVSFYNNEISEKSEIFDDQFSVERPDGSNFTLKIRSTKLEDSAMYFCASSELGVGTGNTIYFGEGSWLTVV.